This T cell receptor (beta chain) stems from a study of regulatory T cells in long-lasting Graves disease. The CDR3 extends over 16 amino acids. The V and J ends lost 5 bases and 4 bases respectively, with 17 bases between them. CDR1 MNHNS and CDR2 SASEGT come from the germline V gene. Time point of the sample: newly diagnosed GD, antithyroid drugs for less than 3 months. PBMC RNA served as the TCR library source. The peripheral blood volume drawn was 7 to 10 milliliters, and it was collected into EDTA tubes. Overall study findings and caveats: The TCR repertoire of persistent Graves' patients was less diverse than that of newly diagnosed ones.

HTBI primers from iRepertoire and Arm-PCR of CDR3 regions yielded the TCR beta libraries. TCRdb reanalysed the multiplex PCR reads using MiXCR and keeps one entry per CDR3 protein. The table records hundreds of thousands of distinct CDR3 sequences, 15% to 19% of them present only once. This clonotype was counted at least ten times. What it recognizes is unknown. The chain is built from TRBV6-1 and TRBJ2-2, with D hard to call. The receptor was isolated from a female donor with Graves disease. Sequences were derived from peripheral blood mononuclear cells (PBMCs), sampled at new diagnosis, from a patient treated with antithyroid drugs. CDR3 DNA sequence: TGTGCCAGCAGTCAGGTGTCGGGCTTTATCACCGGGGAGCTGTTTTTT. The encoded protein is CASSQVSGFITGELFF.